The clone carrying this TCR beta chain occurred many times. Its antigen is currently unknown. Libraries of TCR beta came from quantitative 5'-RACE with molecular barcodes. Via MiXCR, TCRdb re-called the 5' RACE reads, giving one row per CDR3 protein. This table holds about 160,000 distinct CDR3 sequences, 9.8% found once. The germline gives CDR1 LGHNA, CDR2 YSLEER. V gave up 0 bases and J gave up 1 base, with 12 bases separating them. The CDR3 is made up of 17 amino acids. The data were taken from a study of CD8 T cells in ankylosing spondylitis. Findings and caveats of the study: Reportedly, disease-linked clones are significantly enriched in ankylosing spondylitis patients' matched synovial fluid. Peripheral blood held disease-linked clones only at relatively low frequency, and these were CD8+.

J is TRBJ2-2 and V is TRBV4-3, with D maybe TRBD2 (5 bases). Sequencing used blood, either unsorted or a sorted T cell fraction (not recorded which). The TCR was taken from a female donor with ankylosing spondylitis or in good health (not recorded which). The CDR3 DNA reads as TGCGCCAGCAGCCAAGATTTGACGGCGGGGAACACCGGGGAGCTGTTTTTT. The encoded protein is CASSQDLTAGNTGELFF.